Listed below are T cell receptor beta chains from one sample, sequenced in a study of shared clonotypes between healthy human individuals. Method: immunoSEQ multiplex PCR; TCRdb's copy keeps in-frame clones and lacks some. This table holds millions of clones, around nine tenths found once. Sequences were obtained from naive CD4+ T cells sorted from blood. The receptor set was obtained from a man younger than 30 in good health. The CDR3 runs from the conserved cysteine through the conserved F or W. Each record gives: V gene, J gene, CDR3 protein.

v_call: TRBV5-4
j_call: TRBJ2-5
cdr3_aa: CASSRRPQETQYF

v_call: TRBV7-2
j_call: TRBJ1-5
cdr3_aa: CASSFLTGGGNQPQHF

v_call: TRBV6-7
j_call: TRBJ1-4
cdr3_aa: CASSGGGRSHNEKLFF

v_call: TRBV2
j_call: TRBJ1-5
cdr3_aa: CASGQDSNQPQHF

v_call: TRBV7-2
j_call: TRBJ2-3
cdr3_aa: CASSLGQISTDTQYF

v_call: TRBV20-1
j_call: TRBJ2-7
cdr3_aa: CSARQGNEQYF

v_call: TRBV28
j_call: TRBJ2-4
cdr3_aa: CASSWGSGGAGNIQYF

v_call: TRBV7-2
j_call: TRBJ1-2
cdr3_aa: CASSFGYSPNYGYTF

v_call: TRBV28
j_call: TRBJ2-7
cdr3_aa: CASSLLAGRVEQYF

v_call: TRBV18
j_call: TRBJ2-7
cdr3_aa: CASSPVAGFYEQYF

v_call: TRBV7-2
j_call: TRBJ2-2
cdr3_aa: CASSSEAGNTGELFF

v_call: TRBV28
j_call: NA
cdr3_aa: CASSPPWGEQYF

v_call: TRBV4-1
j_call: TRBJ2-7
cdr3_aa: CASSQAASGNSYEQYF

v_call: TRBV19
j_call: TRBJ2-5
cdr3_aa: CASSTLTSVNVETQYF

v_call: TRBV30
j_call: TRBJ1-4
cdr3_aa: CAFSGPNEKLFF

v_call: TRBV21-1
j_call: TRBJ2-1
cdr3_aa: CASSPHGTGVGEQFF

v_call: TRBV19
j_call: TRBJ1-5
cdr3_aa: CASSLESSNQPQHF

v_call: TRBV10-3
j_call: TRBJ2-5
cdr3_aa: CAISMAGGQETQYF

v_call: TRBV10-3
j_call: TRBJ2-5
cdr3_aa: CAISESLRETQYF

v_call: TRBV19
j_call: TRBJ1-1
cdr3_aa: CASSVHGAVNTEAFF

v_call: TRBV5-1
j_call: TRBJ2-3
cdr3_aa: CASSLGTGGADTQYF

v_call: TRBV10-3
j_call: TRBJ1-5
cdr3_aa: CAISDSSNQPQHF